This T cell receptor (beta chain) was identified during a study of CD8 T cells in Susac syndrome. About the study: Active disease was present in about six of the sequenced Susac syndrome patients, and remission in fewer than ten. Study conclusions and caveats: Among people with Susac, CD8+ clonal expansion was greatest in TEMRA cells and active patients.

Reverse transcription of 0.5 to 1 ug RNA used random hexamers. Each CDR3 protein is one row after TCRdb ran MiXCR on the immunoSEQ multiplex PCR reads. The data hold approximately 120,000 distinct CDR3 sequences, with around 95% observed a single time. Germline CDR1 SGDLS, CDR2 YYNGEE. CDR3 length: 19 amino acids. Between the trimmed V and J ends, which lost 1 base and 9 bases, there was a span of 29 bases. With regard to this clonotype: Its antigen is unidentified.

CD8+ and CD4+ T cells from blood underwent TCR beta sequencing, which was carried out in a high-throughput format. All included Susac syndrome patients satisfied recently defined diagnostic criteria for definite or probable disease. Material for sequencing was CD8+ T cells from PBMCs. The sequence was obtained from a human donor with Susac syndrome. V is TRBV9 and J is TRBJ2-1, with D possibly TRBD2 on 5 matching bases. CDR3 in amino acids: CASSVSYLVRAEVLAEQFF. The CDR3 DNA reads TGTGCCAGCAGCGTATCGTACCTGGTGCGGGCTGAGGTACTGGCTGAGCAGTTCTTC.